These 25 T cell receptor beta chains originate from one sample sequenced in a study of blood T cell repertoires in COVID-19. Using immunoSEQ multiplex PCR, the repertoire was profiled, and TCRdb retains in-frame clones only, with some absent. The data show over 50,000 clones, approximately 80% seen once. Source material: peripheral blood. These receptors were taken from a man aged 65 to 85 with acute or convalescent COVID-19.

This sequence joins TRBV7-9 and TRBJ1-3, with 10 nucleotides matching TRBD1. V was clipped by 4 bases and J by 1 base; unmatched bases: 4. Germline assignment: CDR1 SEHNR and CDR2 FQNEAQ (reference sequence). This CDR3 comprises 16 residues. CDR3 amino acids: CASSSTGGESGNTIYF. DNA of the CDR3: TGTGCCAGCAGCTCGACAGGGGGCGAATCTGGAAACACCATATATTTT.

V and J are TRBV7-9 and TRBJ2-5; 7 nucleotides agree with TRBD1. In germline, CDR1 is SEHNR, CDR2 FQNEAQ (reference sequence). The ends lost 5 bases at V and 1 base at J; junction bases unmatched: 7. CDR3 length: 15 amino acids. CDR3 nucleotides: TGTGCCAGCAGCCCGCCGACAGGGCTCCAAGAGACCCAGTACTTC. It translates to CASSPPTGLQETQYF. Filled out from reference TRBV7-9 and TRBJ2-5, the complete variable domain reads DTGVSQNPRHKITKRGQNVTFRCDPISEHNRLYWYRQTLGQGPEFLTYFQNEAQLEKSRLLSDRFSAERPKGSFSTLEIQRTEQGDSAMYLCASSPPTGLQETQYFGPGTRLLVL.

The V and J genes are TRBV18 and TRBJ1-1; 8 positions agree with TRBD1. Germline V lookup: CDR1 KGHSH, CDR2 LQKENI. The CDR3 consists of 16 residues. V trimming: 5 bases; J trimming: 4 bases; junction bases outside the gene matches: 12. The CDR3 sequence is CASSTGQAGSGTEAFF. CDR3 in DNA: TGTGCCAGCTCAACGGGACAGGCAGGGTCGGGCACTGAAGCTTTCTTT. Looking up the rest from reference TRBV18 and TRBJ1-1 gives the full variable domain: NAGVMQNPRHLVRRRGQEARLRCSPMKGHSHVYWYRQLPEEGLKFMVYLQKENIIDESGMPKERFSAEFPKEGPSILRIQQVVRGDSAAYFCASSTGQAGSGTEAFFGQGTRLTVV.

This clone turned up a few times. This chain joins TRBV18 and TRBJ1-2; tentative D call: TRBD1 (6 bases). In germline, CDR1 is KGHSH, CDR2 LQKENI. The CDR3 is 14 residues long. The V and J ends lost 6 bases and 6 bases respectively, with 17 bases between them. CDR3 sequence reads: CASSIQGPKDGYTF. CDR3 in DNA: TGTGCCAGCTCTATACAGGGTCCTAAGGATGGCTACACCTTC.

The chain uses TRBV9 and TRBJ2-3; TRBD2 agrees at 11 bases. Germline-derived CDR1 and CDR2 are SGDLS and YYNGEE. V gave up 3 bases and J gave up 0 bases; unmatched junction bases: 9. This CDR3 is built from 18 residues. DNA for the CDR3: TGTGCCAGCAGCGCCATAGCGGGGGGGCCTGGAAGCACAGATACGCAGTATTTT. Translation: CASSAIAGGPGSTDTQYF. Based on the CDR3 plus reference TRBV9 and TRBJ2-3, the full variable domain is DSGVTQTPKHLITATGQRVTLRCSPRSGDLSVYWYQQSLDQGLQFLIQYYNGEERAKGNILERFSAQQFPDLHSELNLSSLELGDSALYFCASSAIAGGPGSTDTQYFGPGTRLTVL.

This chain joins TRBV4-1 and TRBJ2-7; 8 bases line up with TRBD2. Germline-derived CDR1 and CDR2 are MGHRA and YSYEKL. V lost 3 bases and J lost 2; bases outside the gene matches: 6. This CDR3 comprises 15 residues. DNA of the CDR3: TGCGCCAGCAGCCAGCCGACTAGCGAACCCTACGAGCAGTACTTC. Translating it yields CASSQPTSEPYEQYF.

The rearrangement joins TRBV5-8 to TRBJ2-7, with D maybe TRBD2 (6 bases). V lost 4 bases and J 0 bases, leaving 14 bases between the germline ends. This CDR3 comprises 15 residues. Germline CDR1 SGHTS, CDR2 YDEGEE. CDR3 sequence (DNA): TGTGCCAGCAGCCCCGTTGGGAGGAGCTCCTACGAGCAGTACTTC. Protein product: CASSPVGRSSYEQYF.

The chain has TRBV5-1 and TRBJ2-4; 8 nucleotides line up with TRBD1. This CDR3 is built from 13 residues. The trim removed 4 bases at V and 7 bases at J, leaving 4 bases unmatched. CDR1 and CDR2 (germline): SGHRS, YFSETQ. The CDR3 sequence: CASSPGGRNIQYF. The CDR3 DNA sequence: TGCGCCAGCAGCCCAGGGGGCCGTAACATTCAGTACTTC.

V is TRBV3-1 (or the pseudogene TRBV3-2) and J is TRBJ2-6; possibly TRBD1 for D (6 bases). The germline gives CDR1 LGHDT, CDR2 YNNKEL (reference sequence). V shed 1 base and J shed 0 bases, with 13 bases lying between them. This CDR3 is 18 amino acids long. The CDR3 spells CASSQGLRGISGANVLTF. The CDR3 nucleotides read TGTGCCAGCAGCCAAGGATTAAGGGGGATCTCTGGGGCCAACGTCCTGACTTTC.

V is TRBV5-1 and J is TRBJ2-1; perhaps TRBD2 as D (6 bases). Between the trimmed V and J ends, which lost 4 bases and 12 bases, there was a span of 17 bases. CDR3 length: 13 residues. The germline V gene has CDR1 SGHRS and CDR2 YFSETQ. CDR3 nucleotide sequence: TGCGCCAGCAGCAGGGACTCAGGAATGGTGCAGTTCTTC. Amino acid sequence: CASSRDSGMVQFF.

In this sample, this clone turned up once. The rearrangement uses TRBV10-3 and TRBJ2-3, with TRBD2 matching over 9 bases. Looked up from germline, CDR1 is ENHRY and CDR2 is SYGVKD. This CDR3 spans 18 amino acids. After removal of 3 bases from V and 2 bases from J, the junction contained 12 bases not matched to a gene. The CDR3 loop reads CAISDLSGGSRVTDTQYF. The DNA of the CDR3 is TGTGCCATCAGTGATTTAAGCGGGGGGTCCCGGGTCACAGATACGCAGTATTTT.

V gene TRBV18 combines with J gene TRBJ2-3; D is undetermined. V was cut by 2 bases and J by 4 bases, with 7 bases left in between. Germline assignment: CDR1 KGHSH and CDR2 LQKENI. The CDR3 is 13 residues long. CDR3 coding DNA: TGTGCCAGCTCACCAATCCTAGCAGATACGCAGTATTTT. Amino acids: CASSPILADTQYF.

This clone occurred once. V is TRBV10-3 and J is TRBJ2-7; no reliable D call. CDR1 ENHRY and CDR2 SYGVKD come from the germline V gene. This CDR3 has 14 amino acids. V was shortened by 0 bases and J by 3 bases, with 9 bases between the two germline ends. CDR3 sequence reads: CAISESGSYYEQYF. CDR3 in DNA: TGTGCCATCAGTGAGTCGGGCAGCTACTACGAGCAGTACTTC.

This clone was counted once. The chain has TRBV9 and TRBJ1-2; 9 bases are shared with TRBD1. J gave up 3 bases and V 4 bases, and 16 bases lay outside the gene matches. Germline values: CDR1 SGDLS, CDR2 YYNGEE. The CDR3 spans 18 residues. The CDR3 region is CASSPLSRDRGSDYGYTF. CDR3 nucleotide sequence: TGTGCCAGCAGCCCCCTGTCCCGTGACAGGGGGTCTGACTATGGCTACACCTTC.

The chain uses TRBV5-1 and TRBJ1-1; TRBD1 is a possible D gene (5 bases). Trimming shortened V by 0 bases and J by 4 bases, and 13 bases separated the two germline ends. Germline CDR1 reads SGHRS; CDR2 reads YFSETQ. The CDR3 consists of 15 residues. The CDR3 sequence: CASSLVGRVGTEAFF. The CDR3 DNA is TGCGCCAGCAGCTTGGTCGGCAGGGTCGGCACTGAAGCTTTCTTT.

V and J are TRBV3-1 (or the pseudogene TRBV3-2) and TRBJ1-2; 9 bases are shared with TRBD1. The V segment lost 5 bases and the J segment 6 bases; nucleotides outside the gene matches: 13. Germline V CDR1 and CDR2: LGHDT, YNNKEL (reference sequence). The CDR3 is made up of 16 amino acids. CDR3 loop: CASSYAEPDRGNGYTF. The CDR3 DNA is TGTGCCAGCAGCTACGCGGAACCGGACAGGGGAAATGGCTACACCTTC.

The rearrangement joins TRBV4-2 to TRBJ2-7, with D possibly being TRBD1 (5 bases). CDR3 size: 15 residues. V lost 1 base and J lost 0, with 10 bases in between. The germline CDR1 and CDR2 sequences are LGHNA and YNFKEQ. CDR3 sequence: CASSQAPRDSYEQYF. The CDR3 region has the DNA TGTGCCAGCAGCCAAGCCCCCAGGGACTCCTACGAGCAGTACTTC.

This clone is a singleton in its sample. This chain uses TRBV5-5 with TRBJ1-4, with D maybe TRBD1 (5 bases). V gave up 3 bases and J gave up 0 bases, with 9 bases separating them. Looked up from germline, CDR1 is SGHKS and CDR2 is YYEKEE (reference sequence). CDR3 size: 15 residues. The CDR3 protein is CASSYRLSTNEKLFF. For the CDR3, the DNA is TGTGCCAGCAGCTACAGGCTTTCAACTAATGAAAAACTGTTTTTT.

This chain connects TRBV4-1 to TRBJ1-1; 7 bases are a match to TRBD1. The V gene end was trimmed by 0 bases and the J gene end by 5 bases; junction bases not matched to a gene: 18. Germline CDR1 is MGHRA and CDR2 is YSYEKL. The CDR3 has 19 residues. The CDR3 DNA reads TGCGCCAGCAGCCAAGATCCTTACTATCGACAGGGAGGAGTGACTGAAGCTTTCTTT. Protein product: CASSQDPYYRQGGVTEAFF.

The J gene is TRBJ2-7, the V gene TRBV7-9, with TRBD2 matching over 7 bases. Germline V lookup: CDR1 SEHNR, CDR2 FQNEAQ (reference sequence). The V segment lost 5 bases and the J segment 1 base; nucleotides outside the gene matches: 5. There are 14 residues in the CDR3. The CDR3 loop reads CASSHRTRSYEQYF. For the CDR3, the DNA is TGTGCCAGCAGCCATCGGACTAGGTCCTACGAGCAGTACTTC.

The CDR3 nucleotides are TGTGCCAGCAGCCCGCCGGACAGGGGGCCTTATCAGCCCCAGCATTTT. This codes for CASSPPDRGPYQPQHF. The chain employs TRBV5-5 and TRBJ1-5, with TRBD1 matching 11 bases. The V gene end was trimmed by 4 bases and the J gene end by 5 bases; junction bases not matched to a gene: 8. This CDR3 comprises 16 residues. Germline CDR1 is SGHKS and CDR2 is YYEKEE (reference sequence).

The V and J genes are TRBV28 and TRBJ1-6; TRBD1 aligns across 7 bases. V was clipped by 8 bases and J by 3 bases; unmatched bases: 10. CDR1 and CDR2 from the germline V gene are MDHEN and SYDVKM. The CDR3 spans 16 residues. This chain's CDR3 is CASGRLGQNYNSPLHF. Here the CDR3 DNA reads TGTGCCAGCGGCCGGCTGGGACAGAACTATAATTCACCCCTCCACTTT.

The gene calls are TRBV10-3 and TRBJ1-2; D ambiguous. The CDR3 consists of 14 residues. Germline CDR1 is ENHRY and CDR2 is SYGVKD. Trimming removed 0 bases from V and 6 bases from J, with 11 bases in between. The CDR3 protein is CAISESPGRDGYTF. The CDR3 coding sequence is TGTGCCATCAGTGAGTCACCTGGGCGGGATGGCTACACCTTC.

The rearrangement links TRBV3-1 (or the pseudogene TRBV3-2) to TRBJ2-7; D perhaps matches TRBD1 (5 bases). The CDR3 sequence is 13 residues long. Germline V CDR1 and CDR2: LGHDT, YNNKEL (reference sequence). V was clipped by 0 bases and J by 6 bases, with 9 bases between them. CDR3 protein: CASSQEVGAEQYF. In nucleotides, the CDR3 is TGTGCCAGCAGCCAAGAGGTAGGGGCCGAGCAGTACTTC.

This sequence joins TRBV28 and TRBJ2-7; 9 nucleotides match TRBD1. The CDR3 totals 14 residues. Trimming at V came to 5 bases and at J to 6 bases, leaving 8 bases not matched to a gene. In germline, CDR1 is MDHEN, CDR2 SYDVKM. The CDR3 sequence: CASSTGQGTGEQYF. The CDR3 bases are TGTGCCAGCAGTACCGGACAGGGGACAGGCGAGCAGTACTTC.